Included here is one TCR beta chain sequence, with context. The target antigen is unknown. This entry comes from a study of long-term antiretroviral therapy in people with HIV. Germline V gene sequence: CDR1 LGHNA, CDR2 YSLEER. The CDR3 runs 18 residues. Trimming removed 0 bases from V and 0 bases from J, with 16 bases in between. The study's findings and limits: Researchers lacked any data on ART adherence, viral resistance or therapy changes. Pre-ART expanded clones dominated the repertoire at every time point. HIV repertoires had narrower CDR3 length ranges than controls.

The authors ran the immunoSEQ assay, v3.0, at survey level. Each sample had sequencing targeting about 35,000-50,000 T-cell genomes. The protocol was immunoSEQ multiplex PCR, while the TCRdb copy is restricted to in-frame clones and leaves out a portion. Of about 30,000 clones listed, 90% to 95% were seen once; the top ten hold less than 3%. This sequence was found in a man between 50 and 59 years old with HIV. The sample here was unsorted PBMCs, taken roughly 7.1 years after starting antiretroviral therapy. The chain couples TRBV4-3 to TRBJ2-3; D perhaps matches TRBD1 (6 bases). CDR3 in DNA: TGCGCCAGCAGCCAAGATTGGCAGACAGGTACAAGCACAGATACGCAGTATTTT. Protein: CASSQDWQTGTSTDTQYF.